A selection of T cell receptor beta chains follows, all from one sample in a study of T-cell reconstitution after alpha-beta-depleted transplantation in children. TCRdb reanalysed the PCR reads using MiXCR and keeps one entry per CDR3 protein. The sample has more than 450,000 distinct CDR3 sequences, roughly 18% seen once. Specimen: PBMCs from the stem cell graft donor, collected from the stem cell graft. Receptors originate from a human donor who donated a stem cell graft to a child with acute lymphoblastic leukemia. Both conserved end residues are part of each CDR3. Fields, in order: clone size, D gene, J gene, V gene, CDR3 protein, CDR3 DNA. A D gene is named only where the DNA matches it firmly. A clone size is listed for some rows: how often the clone was seen (once, few, many), or a class if it is expanded.

clone_size: few
d_call: TRBD1
j_call: TRBJ1-5
v_call: TRBV12-3/TRBV12-4
cdr3_aa: CASSGHWDRRHF
cdr3_nt: TGTGCCAGCAGTGGGCACTGGGACAGACGGCATTTT

clone_size: NA
d_call: TRBD2
j_call: TRBJ2-4
v_call: TRBV4-1
cdr3_aa: CASSRRILAGRHRGDF
cdr3_nt: TGCGCCAGCAGCCGTAGGATACTAGCGGGGCGCCACCGGGGAGACTTC

clone_size: NA
d_call: NA
j_call: TRBJ1-1
v_call: TRBV1
cdr3_aa: CTSSQDSFREAFF
cdr3_nt: TGCACCAGCAGCCAAGACTCATTTAGGGAAGCTTTCTTT

clone_size: NA
d_call: NA
j_call: TRBJ2-5
v_call: TRBV5-1
cdr3_aa: CASSRGSVEEWQETQYF
cdr3_nt: TGCGCCAGCAGCCGTGGCTCGGTAGAGGAGTGGCAAGAGACCCAGTACTTC

clone_size: few
d_call: NA
j_call: TRBJ2-1
v_call: TRBV20-1
cdr3_aa: CSATGTSFYEQFF
cdr3_nt: TGCAGTGCTACCGGGACAAGTTTTTATGAGCAGTTCTTC

clone_size: few
d_call: NA
j_call: TRBJ2-5
v_call: TRBV3-1
cdr3_aa: CASSQYGEKYQETQYF
cdr3_nt: TGTGCCAGCAGCCAGTACGGGGAAAAGTACCAAGAGACCCAGTACTTC

clone_size: NA
d_call: NA
j_call: TRBJ2-3
v_call: TRBV20-1
cdr3_aa: CSASGGATTDTQYF
cdr3_nt: TGCAGTGCTAGCGGCGGGGCGACCACAGATACGCAGTATTTT

clone_size: NA
d_call: NA
j_call: TRBJ2-7
v_call: TRBV29-1
cdr3_aa: CSVEGVFGQGPYEQYF
cdr3_nt: TGCAGCGTTGAAGGAGTCTTTGGGCAGGGACCCTACGAGCAGTACTTC

clone_size: NA
d_call: NA
j_call: TRBJ2-7
v_call: TRBV4-2
cdr3_aa: CASSQESFKQYF
cdr3_nt: TGTGCCAGCAGCCAAGAGTCCTTTAAGCAGTACTTC

clone_size: few
d_call: NA
j_call: TRBJ2-7
v_call: TRBV20-1
cdr3_aa: CSARSGIFIYEQYF
cdr3_nt: TGCAGTGCTAGATCAGGGATATTTATTTACGAGCAGTACTTC

clone_size: NA
d_call: NA
j_call: TRBJ2-6
v_call: TRBV28
cdr3_aa: CASSSPPGAGANVLTF
cdr3_nt: TGTGCCAGCAGTTCTCCTCCAGGGGCCGGGGCCAACGTCCTGACTTTC

clone_size: NA
d_call: TRBD2
j_call: TRBJ2-1
v_call: TRBV7-9
cdr3_aa: CASRSGGSAYNEQFF
cdr3_nt: TGTGCCAGCAGGTCGGGGGGGAGCGCCTACAATGAGCAGTTCTTC

clone_size: few
d_call: NA
j_call: TRBJ2-7
v_call: TRBV6-2/TRBV6-3
cdr3_aa: CASKGPHEQYF
cdr3_nt: TGTGCCAGCAAGGGTCCCCACGAGCAGTACTTC

clone_size: NA
d_call: TRBD1
j_call: TRBJ2-2
v_call: TRBV7-3
cdr3_aa: CASTPQGALAGELFF
cdr3_nt: TGTGCCAGCACCCCACAGGGGGCGCTTGCCGGGGAGCTGTTTTTT

clone_size: NA
d_call: TRBD1
j_call: TRBJ1-5
v_call: TRBV7-2
cdr3_aa: CASSTGTGLRHF
cdr3_nt: TGTGCCAGCAGCACGGGGACAGGTTTAAGGCATTTT

clone_size: NA
d_call: NA
j_call: TRBJ1-1
v_call: TRBV7-8
cdr3_aa: CASSSSRRGLTEAFF
cdr3_nt: TGTGCCAGCAGCTCCAGTCGGAGGGGACTTACTGAAGCTTTCTTT

clone_size: NA
d_call: NA
j_call: TRBJ1-3
v_call: TRBV7-6
cdr3_aa: CASSLAKGAGNTIYF
cdr3_nt: TGTGCCAGCAGCTTAGCGAAAGGGGCTGGAAACACCATATATTTT

clone_size: few
d_call: TRBD1
j_call: TRBJ2-1
v_call: TRBV5-1
cdr3_aa: CASSLRFNHGQGLYNEQFF
cdr3_nt: TGCGCCAGCAGCTTGCGATTTAATCACGGACAGGGCTTGTACAATGAGCAGTTCTTC

clone_size: NA
d_call: TRBD1
j_call: TRBJ1-5
v_call: TRBV2
cdr3_aa: CASSVGQGYRRNQPQHF
cdr3_nt: TGTGCCAGCAGTGTGGGACAGGGGTACCGGAGGAATCAGCCCCAGCATTTT

clone_size: few
d_call: TRBD1
j_call: TRBJ2-1
v_call: TRBV7-2
cdr3_aa: CASSLGRDRVVYNEQFF
cdr3_nt: TGTGCCAGCAGCTTAGGACGGGACAGGGTGGTCTACAATGAGCAGTTCTTC

clone_size: few
d_call: NA
j_call: TRBJ1-2
v_call: TRBV25-1
cdr3_aa: CASSPSGSYGYTF
cdr3_nt: TGTGCCAGCAGTCCGTCTGGGAGCTATGGCTACACCTTC

clone_size: NA
d_call: NA
j_call: TRBJ2-5
v_call: TRBV5-6
cdr3_aa: CASNFGETQYF
cdr3_nt: TGTGCCAGCAACTTTGGAGAGACCCAGTACTTC

clone_size: NA
d_call: NA
j_call: TRBJ2-2
v_call: TRBV6-5
cdr3_aa: CASGSNPGELFF
cdr3_nt: TGTGCCAGCGGGAGTAACCCCGGGGAGCTGTTTTTT

clone_size: few
d_call: NA
j_call: TRBJ1-2
v_call: TRBV30
cdr3_aa: CAWKAGGNYGYTF
cdr3_nt: TGTGCCTGGAAGGCCGGTGGCAACTATGGCTACACCTTC

clone_size: few
d_call: TRBD1
j_call: TRBJ2-3
v_call: TRBV11-2
cdr3_aa: CASSNPHRGTQYF
cdr3_nt: TGTGCCAGCAGCAACCCTCACAGGGGTACGCAGTATTTT

clone_size: few
d_call: TRBD2
j_call: TRBJ2-7
v_call: TRBV20-1
cdr3_aa: CSARVAGDYEQYF
cdr3_nt: TGCAGTGCTAGAGTTGCGGGAGACTACGAGCAGTACTTC

clone_size: few
d_call: NA
j_call: TRBJ1-1
v_call: TRBV27
cdr3_aa: CASSIIPGVVTEAFF
cdr3_nt: TGTGCCAGCAGTATCATTCCAGGGGTTGTCACTGAAGCTTTCTTT

clone_size: few
d_call: NA
j_call: TRBJ1-2
v_call: TRBV7-9
cdr3_aa: CASSPLKGTRDGYTF
cdr3_nt: TGTGCCAGCAGTCCTCTAAAGGGCACGAGGGATGGCTACACCTTC

clone_size: NA
d_call: NA
j_call: TRBJ2-2
v_call: TRBV9
cdr3_aa: CASEIGSSTGELFF
cdr3_nt: TGTGCCAGCGAGATAGGGAGTAGCACCGGGGAGCTGTTTTTT

clone_size: NA
d_call: NA
j_call: TRBJ2-1
v_call: TRBV7-3
cdr3_aa: CASSQDLQDNEQFF
cdr3_nt: TGTGCCAGCAGCCAGGACCTCCAAGACAATGAGCAGTTCTTC

clone_size: NA
d_call: TRBD1
j_call: TRBJ1-5
v_call: TRBV4-1
cdr3_aa: CASSTVAGGNQPQHF
cdr3_nt: TGCGCCAGCAGTACGGTCGCAGGGGGGAATCAGCCCCAGCATTTT

clone_size: NA
d_call: TRBD2
j_call: TRBJ2-2
v_call: TRBV7-6
cdr3_aa: CASSHGLAGAGELFF
cdr3_nt: TGTGCCAGCAGCCACGGACTAGCGGGAGCCGGGGAGCTGTTTTTT

clone_size: NA
d_call: TRBD2
j_call: TRBJ2-2
v_call: TRBV6-5
cdr3_aa: CASSYDEAGVTGELFF
cdr3_nt: TGTGCCAGCAGTTATGATGAGGCGGGAGTTACCGGGGAGCTGTTTTTT

clone_size: NA
d_call: NA
j_call: TRBJ2-5
v_call: TRBV21-1
cdr3_aa: CASSKVPSARGTQYF
cdr3_nt: TGTGCCAGCAGCAAGGTTCCATCGGCCCGAGGGACCCAGTATTTC

clone_size: few
d_call: NA
j_call: TRBJ2-5
v_call: TRBV7-8
cdr3_aa: CASSLVPTERPPNQETQYF
cdr3_nt: TGTGCCAGCAGCTTAGTTCCGACAGAAAGGCCCCCCAACCAAGAGACCCAGTACTTC

clone_size: few
d_call: TRBD2
j_call: TRBJ2-7
v_call: TRBV27
cdr3_aa: CASAGLAGFSISYEQYF
cdr3_nt: TGTGCCAGCGCCGGGCTAGCGGGCTTTTCGATCTCCTACGAGCAGTACTTC

clone_size: NA
d_call: NA
j_call: TRBJ2-7
v_call: TRBV6-5
cdr3_aa: CASSYSAGPLGYEQYF
cdr3_nt: TGTGCCAGCAGTTACTCGGCCGGGCCCCTGGGCTACGAGCAGTACTTC

clone_size: NA
d_call: NA
j_call: TRBJ1-3
v_call: TRBV7-2
cdr3_aa: CASSLALAAGNTIYF
cdr3_nt: TGTGCCAGCAGCTTAGCGTTGGCGGCTGGAAACACCATATATTTT

clone_size: few
d_call: TRBD1
j_call: TRBJ2-7
v_call: TRBV19
cdr3_aa: CASSLTGLTHEQYF
cdr3_nt: TGTGCCAGCTCCCTGACAGGGCTCACCCACGAGCAGTACTTC

clone_size: few
d_call: NA
j_call: TRBJ2-7
v_call: TRBV20-1
cdr3_aa: CSAREDREQYF
cdr3_nt: TGCAGTGCTAGAGAGGACAGAGAGCAGTACTTC

clone_size: few
d_call: TRBD1
j_call: TRBJ1-2
v_call: TRBV2
cdr3_aa: CAGGGTASMGYTF
cdr3_nt: TGTGCCGGTGGGGGGACAGCATCTATGGGCTACACCTTC

clone_size: few
d_call: NA
j_call: TRBJ1-6
v_call: TRBV5-6
cdr3_aa: CASSLIGFEPLHF
cdr3_nt: TGTGCCAGCAGCTTGATAGGGTTTGAACCCCTCCACTTT

clone_size: NA
d_call: NA
j_call: TRBJ2-2
v_call: TRBV6-1
cdr3_aa: CASTPSLNGELFF
cdr3_nt: TGTGCCAGCACCCCTTCGTTGAACGGGGAGCTGTTTTTT

clone_size: few
d_call: NA
j_call: TRBJ2-1
v_call: TRBV12-3/TRBV12-4
cdr3_aa: CASSFNVQGDEQFF
cdr3_nt: TGTGCCAGCAGTTTCAATGTACAGGGCGATGAGCAGTTCTTC

clone_size: few
d_call: TRBD2
j_call: TRBJ2-1
v_call: TRBV5-1
cdr3_aa: CASSLHASGVYNEQFF
cdr3_nt: TGCGCCAGCAGTTTGCACGCTAGCGGGGTTTACAATGAGCAGTTCTTC

clone_size: NA
d_call: TRBD2
j_call: TRBJ2-1
v_call: TRBV20-1
cdr3_aa: CSALTSGSVWTQFF
cdr3_nt: TGCAGTGCTTTGACTAGCGGGAGTGTCTGGACGCAGTTCTTC

clone_size: NA
d_call: TRBD2
j_call: TRBJ2-7
v_call: TRBV29-1
cdr3_aa: CSVEAPGLAASYEQYF
cdr3_nt: TGCAGCGTTGAAGCCCCGGGACTAGCGGCTTCCTACGAGCAGTACTTC